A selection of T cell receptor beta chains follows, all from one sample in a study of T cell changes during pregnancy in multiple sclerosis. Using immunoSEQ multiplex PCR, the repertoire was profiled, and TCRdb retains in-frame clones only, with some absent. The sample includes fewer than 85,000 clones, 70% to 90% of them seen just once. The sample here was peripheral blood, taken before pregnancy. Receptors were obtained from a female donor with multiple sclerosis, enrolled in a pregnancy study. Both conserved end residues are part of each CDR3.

CDR3 protein: CASSYTTGHYGYTF; J gene: TRBJ1-2; V gene: TRBV6-6
CDR3 protein: CASSSPLGLQETQYF; J gene: TRBJ2-5; V gene: TRBV5-1
CDR3 protein: CASSLGQGNEKLFF; J gene: TRBJ1-4; V gene: TRBV9
CDR3 protein: CASSLDTNYGYTF; J gene: TRBJ1-2; V gene: TRBV5-5
CDR3 protein: CASSAESGGAMNEQFF; J gene: TRBJ2-1; V gene: TRBV9
CDR3 protein: CASSRLGAGQGAYGYTF; J gene: TRBJ1-2; V gene: TRBV4-1
CDR3 protein: CASSPSLDRGEQYF; J gene: TRBJ2-7; V gene: TRBV18
CDR3 protein: CASSFGMNTEAFF; J gene: TRBJ1-1; V gene: TRBV7-8
CDR3 protein: CASNIGDRDQYTDTQYF; J gene: TRBJ2-3; V gene: TRBV5-1
CDR3 protein: CASSVEAGAYNEQFF; J gene: TRBJ2-1; V gene: TRBV9
CDR3 protein: CATRTSGGAYNEQFF; J gene: TRBJ2-1; V gene: TRBV10-3
CDR3 protein: CASSLAGGTGQETQYF; J gene: TRBJ2-5; V gene: TRBV5-1
CDR3 protein: CASTVQGSYNEQFF; J gene: TRBJ2-1; V gene: TRBV5-1
CDR3 protein: CASSRATGIYGYTF; J gene: TRBJ1-2; V gene: TRBV11-2
CDR3 protein: CASSLGAWGDYTF; J gene: TRBJ1-2; V gene: TRBV5-6
CDR3 protein: CASSPGTGSGDTGELFF; J gene: TRBJ2-2; V gene: TRBV4-3
CDR3 protein: CASSRQASASGYTF; J gene: TRBJ1-2; V gene: TRBV10-2
CDR3 protein: CASSPTTGGIGQPQHF; J gene: TRBJ1-5; V gene: TRBV18
CDR3 protein: CASSGEQGGTYEQYF; J gene: TRBJ2-7; V gene: TRBV10-1
CDR3 protein: CASSSGPGGSGANVLTF; J gene: TRBJ2-6; V gene: TRBV27
CDR3 protein: CASSEGGQVPPRDF; J gene: TRBJ2-7; V gene: TRBV2
CDR3 protein: CASSLWDSGGTGELFF; J gene: TRBJ2-2; V gene: TRBV7-6
CDR3 protein: CAISEADGLKETQYF; J gene: TRBJ2-5; V gene: TRBV10-3
CDR3 protein: CASGSERYNEQFF; J gene: TRBJ2-1; V gene: TRBV2
CDR3 protein: CASSRGNTIYF; J gene: TRBJ1-3; V gene: TRBV27
CDR3 protein: CASSQGQGPYGYTF; J gene: TRBJ1-2; V gene: TRBV4-1
CDR3 protein: CASSIRDRPISGNTIYF; J gene: TRBJ1-3; V gene: TRBV7-8
CDR3 protein: CASSPGLGGGNQPQHF; J gene: TRBJ1-5; V gene: TRBV5-1
CDR3 protein: CASSGGARDTQYF; J gene: TRBJ2-3; V gene: TRBV6-1
CDR3 protein: CASSVEEYRANTGELFF; J gene: TRBJ2-2; V gene: TRBV9
CDR3 protein: CASSANQGSYEQYF; J gene: TRBJ2-7; V gene: TRBV5-4
CDR3 protein: CASSVVGGSYEQYF; J gene: TRBJ2-7; V gene: TRBV9
CDR3 protein: CASRSGRENTEAFF; J gene: TRBJ1-1; V gene: TRBV7-3
CDR3 protein: CASRGGASGAGELFF; J gene: TRBJ2-2; V gene: TRBV2
CDR3 protein: CASSVREVRTDTQYF; J gene: TRBJ2-3; V gene: TRBV9
CDR3 protein: CAISEWDSRDTQYF; J gene: TRBJ2-3; V gene: TRBV10-3
CDR3 protein: CASSPGVNYGYTF; J gene: TRBJ1-2; V gene: TRBV5-1
CDR3 protein: CASKRLLTEYYEQYF; J gene: TRBJ2-7; V gene: TRBV4-1
CDR3 protein: CASKQDRYNEKLFF; J gene: TRBJ1-4; V gene: TRBV27
CDR3 protein: CAISPRSNQETQYF; J gene: TRBJ2-5; V gene: TRBV10-3
CDR3 protein: CATSRQQGSPYNEQFF; J gene: TRBJ2-1; V gene: TRBV15
CDR3 protein: CASSLAGRGQNSPLHF; J gene: TRBJ1-6; V gene: TRBV7-8
CDR3 protein: CSVQGFAGNTIYF; J gene: TRBJ1-3; V gene: TRBV29-1
CDR3 protein: CASSFLQGETQYF; J gene: TRBJ2-5; V gene: TRBV5-6
CDR3 protein: CASSPQAIAWYNEQFF; J gene: TRBJ2-1; V gene: TRBV5-1
CDR3 protein: CATSSRKGGETQYF; J gene: TRBJ2-5; V gene: TRBV15
CDR3 protein: CASSQEQGRLDGYTF; J gene: TRBJ1-2; V gene: TRBV4-3
CDR3 protein: CASSRNRGLDTEAFF; J gene: TRBJ1-1; V gene: TRBV2
CDR3 protein: CASSYYGRGWETEAFF; J gene: TRBJ1-1; V gene: TRBV6-5
CDR3 protein: CAIRGWNTEAFF; J gene: TRBJ1-1; V gene: TRBV7-9
CDR3 protein: CASRSGIYNSPLHF; J gene: TRBJ1-6; V gene: TRBV19
CDR3 protein: CASSLRTSGGGTDTQYF; J gene: TRBJ2-3; V gene: TRBV4-3
CDR3 protein: CASSLSGVQPQHF; J gene: TRBJ1-5; V gene: TRBV6-1
CDR3 protein: CASSRDRAPIMPPEAFF; J gene: TRBJ1-1; V gene: TRBV5-1
CDR3 protein: CASSAGTGRVGDTEAFF; J gene: TRBJ1-1; V gene: TRBV5-1
CDR3 protein: CASSRAGNSPLHF; J gene: TRBJ1-6; V gene: TRBV7-9
CDR3 protein: CASSIQRGTTDTQYF; J gene: TRBJ2-3; V gene: TRBV6-1
CDR3 protein: CASSFGWALPNYGYTF; J gene: TRBJ1-2; V gene: TRBV5-1
CDR3 protein: CASSLGGTPQETQYF; J gene: TRBJ2-5; V gene: TRBV7-7